This T cell receptor beta chain was sequenced in a study of T cell responses to AZD1222 COVID-19 vaccine. The repertoire was sequenced with immunoSEQ multiplex PCR; TCRdb's copy has only in-frame clones and lacks some. This sample has 200,000 to 250,000 clones, with around 94% found just once. The CDR3 contains 14 residues. CDR1 SEHNR and CDR2 FQNEAQ come from the germline V gene (reference sequence). The V and J ends lost 5 bases and 3 bases, in that order; junction bases with no gene match: 4. Sequenced here: peripheral blood, sampled 28 days after the second dose of the MenACWY control vaccine. This chain joins TRBV7-9 and TRBJ1-2; 9 bases agree with TRBD1. This clonotype originated in an adult who received the MenACWY meningococcal vaccine as a control. The DNA for the CDR3 is TGTGCCAGCAGCAGGACAGGGGCGGACTATGGCTACACCTTC. The encoded protein is CASSRTGADYGYTF.